This T cell receptor (beta chain) derives from a study of OX40 agonist ivuxolimab in advanced cancers. General study points: What antigens the expanded peripheral T cells recognized was never established.

On this clone: Antigen specificity is unknown.

CDR1 is SGHTA and CDR2 is FQGTGA in the germline V gene. The J segment lost 0 bases and the V segment lost 3 bases, leaving 0 bases of the junction unmatched. The CDR3 loop spans 15 amino acids. TCRdb keeps only in-frame clones here, not all; method: immunoSEQ multiplex PCR. The sample lists around 80,000 clones, more than 75% seen once, with less than 0.55% in the top ten. The clonotype originates from an adult with an advanced solid tumor such as melanoma, head and neck, liver or kidney cancer. The specimen was CD4+ or CD8+ T cells sorted from blood, collected in a trial of the OX40 agonist ivuxolimab. J is TRBJ2-2 and V is TRBV7-3; 8 bases agree with TRBD2. Written as DNA, the CDR3 is TGTGCCAGCAGCTTGGGACTAGCGAACACCGGGGAGCTGTTTTTT. Translation gives CASSLGLANTGELFF.